This T cell receptor (beta chain) was obtained from a study of CD8+CD57+ T cells in acquired aplastic anemia. Study overall: Each DNA sample taken from sorted CD4+ and CD8+ cells came to about 3.4 ug on average.

The CDR3 covers 16 residues. V lost 4 bases to trimming and J lost 3 bases, with 19 bases between them. The germline gives CDR1 SGHTA, CDR2 FQGNSA. Study outcomes and limitations: Levels of CD8+ Simpson's diversity were not significantly distinct in patients versus controls. Roughly 28 was the count of CD8+ CDR3 sequences that patients shared with controls.

Worth noting for this clonotype: What it recognizes is unknown.

Profiles of TCR beta VDJ and CDR3 were generated from a genomic DNA template. TCRdb analysed the reads with MiXCR anew, one entry per CDR3 protein. The sample contains 150,000 to 200,000 distinct CDR3 sequences, less than 65% of which appear only once. The receptor was isolated from a human donor with severe aplastic anemia or a healthy control (not recorded which). This sequence joins TRBV7-2 and TRBJ2-7; D call uncertain. The sequenced material came from sorted CD4+, CD8+, or CD8+CD57+ T cells (not recorded which) from PBMCs. The CDR3 region is CASSSPWTRTNYEQYF. CDR3 nucleotide sequence: TGTGCCAGCAGCTCGCCATGGACGAGGACGAACTACGAGCAGTACTTC.